This T cell receptor beta chain was documented in a study of CD8 T cells in ankylosing spondylitis. Findings and caveats of the study: Earlier work had already found some motif variants in reactive arthritis synovial fluid and blood. The study identified a TCR beta motif of roughly eight highly homologous variants that appeared characteristic of ankylosing spondylitis blood. In ankylosing spondylitis patients, matched synovial fluid reportedly showed significant enrichment of disease-linked clones.

This clonotype was recorded many times. The antigen is unknown. Using quantitative 5'-RACE with molecular barcodes, the authors made TCR beta libraries. MiXCR, applied by TCRdb to the 5' RACE reads, yields one record per CDR3 protein. This sample has around 180,000 distinct CDR3 sequences, with 10% to 15% found just once. The CDR3 contains 13 residues. V was shortened by 6 bases and J by 5 bases, with 14 bases between the two germline ends. The germline V gene has CDR1 LNHDA and CDR2 SQIVND (reference sequence). V and J are TRBV19 and TRBJ2-7, with D possibly being TRBD2 (7 bases). The TCR was taken from a female donor with ankylosing spondylitis or in good health (not recorded which). Sequencing was done on a sample of blood, either unsorted or a sorted T cell fraction (not recorded which). The CDR3 protein is CASSPWGGDEQYF. The CDR3 DNA reads as TGTGCCAGTAGCCCCTGGGGGGGCGACGAGCAGTACTTC. The full variable domain, completed using reference TRBV19 and TRBJ2-7, is DGGITQSPKYLFRKEGQNVTLSCEQNLNHDAMYWYRQDPGQGLRLIYYSQIVNDFQKGDIAEGYSVSREKKESFPLTVTSAQKNPTAFYLCASSPWGGDEQYFGPGTRLTVT.